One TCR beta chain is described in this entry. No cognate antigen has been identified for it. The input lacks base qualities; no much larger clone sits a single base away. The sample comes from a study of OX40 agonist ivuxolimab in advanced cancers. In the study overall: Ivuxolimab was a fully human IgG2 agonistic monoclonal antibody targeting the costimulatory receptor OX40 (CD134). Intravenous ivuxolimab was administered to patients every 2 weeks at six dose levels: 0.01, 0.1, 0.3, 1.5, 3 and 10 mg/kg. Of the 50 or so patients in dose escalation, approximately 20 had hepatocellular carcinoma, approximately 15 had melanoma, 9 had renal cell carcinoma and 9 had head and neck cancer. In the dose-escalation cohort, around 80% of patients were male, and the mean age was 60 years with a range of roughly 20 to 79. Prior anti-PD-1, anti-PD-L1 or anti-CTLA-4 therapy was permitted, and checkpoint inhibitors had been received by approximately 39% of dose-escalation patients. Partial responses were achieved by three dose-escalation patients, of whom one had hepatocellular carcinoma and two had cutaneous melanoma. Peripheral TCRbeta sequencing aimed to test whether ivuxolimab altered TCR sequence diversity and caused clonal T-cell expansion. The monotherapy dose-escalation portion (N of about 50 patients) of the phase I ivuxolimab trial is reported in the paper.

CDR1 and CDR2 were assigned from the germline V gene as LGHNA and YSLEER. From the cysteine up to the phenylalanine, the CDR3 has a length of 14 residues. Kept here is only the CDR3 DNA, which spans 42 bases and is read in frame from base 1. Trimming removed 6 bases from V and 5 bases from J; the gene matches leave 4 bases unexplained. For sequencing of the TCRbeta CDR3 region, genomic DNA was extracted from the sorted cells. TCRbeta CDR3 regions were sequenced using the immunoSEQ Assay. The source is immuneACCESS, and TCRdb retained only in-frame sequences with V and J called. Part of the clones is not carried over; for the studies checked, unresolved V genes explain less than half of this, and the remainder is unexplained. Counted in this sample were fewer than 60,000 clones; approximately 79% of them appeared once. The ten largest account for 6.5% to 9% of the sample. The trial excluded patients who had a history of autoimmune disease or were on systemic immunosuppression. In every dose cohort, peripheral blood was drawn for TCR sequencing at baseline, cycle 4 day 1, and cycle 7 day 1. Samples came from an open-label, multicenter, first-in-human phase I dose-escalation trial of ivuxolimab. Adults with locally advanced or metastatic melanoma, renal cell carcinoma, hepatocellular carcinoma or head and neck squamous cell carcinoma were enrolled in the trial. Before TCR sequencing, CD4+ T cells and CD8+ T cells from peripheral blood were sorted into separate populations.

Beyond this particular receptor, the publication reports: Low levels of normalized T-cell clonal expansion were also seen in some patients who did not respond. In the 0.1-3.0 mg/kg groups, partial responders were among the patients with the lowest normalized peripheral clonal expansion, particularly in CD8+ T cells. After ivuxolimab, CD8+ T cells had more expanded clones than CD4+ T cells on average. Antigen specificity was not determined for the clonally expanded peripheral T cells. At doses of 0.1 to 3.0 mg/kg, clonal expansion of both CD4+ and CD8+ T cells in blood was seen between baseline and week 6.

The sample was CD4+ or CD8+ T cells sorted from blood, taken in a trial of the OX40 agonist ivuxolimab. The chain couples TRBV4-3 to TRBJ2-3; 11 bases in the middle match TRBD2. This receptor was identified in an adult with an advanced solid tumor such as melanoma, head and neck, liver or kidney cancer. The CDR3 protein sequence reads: CASSPTSGVDTQYF. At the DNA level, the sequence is TGCGCCAGCAGTCCGACTAGCGGGGTAGATACGCAGTATTTT.